This entry concerns a single TCR beta chain. No antigen is known for it. Compared with germline, one end of the junction differs, possibly owing to a read error. No cell sorting was done before RNA was extracted from the tissue. The normal lung tissue was taken more than 3 cm from the tumor edge. This CDR3 has 16 residues. In germline, CDR1 is SGHAT, CDR2 FQNNGV. This specimen comes from a study of tumor and adjacent non-tumor tissue in lung cancer. Overall study: There were some 12 adenocarcinoma, 2 squamous cell carcinoma and 1 small cell lung cancer cases. Aged roughly 30 to 76 years, patients included approximately 11 men and about 5 women with stage I to III disease. On average, productive TCRbeta reads reached roughly 4.2 million per sample.

Broader study findings: Shorter survival was associated with higher TCR diversity in tumors.

TCRbeta libraries were built with three rounds of nested PCR, modified from ARM-PCR. TCRdb fed the multiplex PCR reads into MiXCR, producing one record per CDR3 protein. The table records tens of thousands of distinct CDR3 sequences, about 63% of them present only once. Sequences were obtained from distant non-tumor lung tissue. This TCR was recovered from a man aged 65-85 years with non-small cell lung cancer. The rearrangement links TRBV11-2 to TRBJ2-2; tentative D call: TRBD1 (5 bases). The CDR3 here is CASSLPLARGTGELFF. Written as DNA, the CDR3 is TGTGCAAGCAGCCTCCCTCTGGCAAGGGGCACCGGGGAGCTGTTTTTT.